This TCR beta chain was sequenced for a study of tumor-infiltrating lymphocytes in primary liver carcinoma (dated by TCRdb to the late 2010s). General notes on the study: The five patients, three men and two women aged 30 to 69 years, had hepatocellular carcinoma (four) or combined HCC and intrahepatic cholangiocarcinoma (one). The five patients had tumors of stage T1-T3 N0M0, with maximum diameters ranging from about 4.2 to 10 cm. Samples yielded roughly 3.5 to 8 million productive TCRbeta reads; read depth did not differ significantly between tissue types. Across five regions of each liver tumor, along with adjacent normal tissue and blood, the study brought together TCRbeta repertoire sequencing, expression microarrays and whole-exome sequencing. A total of 35 or so specimens from 5 patients went through TCRbeta repertoire sequencing, namely 25 tumor regions, 5 adjacent noncancerous liver tissues and 5 peripheral blood samples. The approximately 24 tumor region samples were profiled with Agilent mRNA microarrays so that TCRbeta repertoire diversity could be related to the local molecular phenotype. Reproducibility between technical replicate repertoires was high, with correlation coefficients above 0.98 and mean shared-clone rates about 0.9.

Using a constant-region primer and ProtoScript II reverse transcriptase, TCRbeta-specific cDNA was reverse-transcribed from around 500 ng total RNA. Construction of the TCRbeta libraries relied on three nested rounds of multiplex PCR, following a slightly modified ARM-PCR procedure. Each of the first two PCR rounds ran for approximately 11 cycles using multiplex TRBV1-TRBV30 forward primers together with a Cbeta reverse primer. Sample barcodes and Illumina adapters were attached in a final 25-cycle PCR using Deep VentR polymerase. Before sequencing, amplicons of 200-500 bp were purified from gel using a QIAquick gel extraction kit. The TCRbeta amplicons were sequenced with 250-bp paired-end reads on an Illumina HiSeq 2500. Per the authors' processing: Reads were quality-trimmed with Trimmomatic v0.33, and paired reads were merged with FLASH v1.2.11 to recover full CDR3 sequences. MiGEC v1.2.1b assigned V, D and J germline segments to the rearranged TCRbeta sequences. VDJtools v1.0.0 computed clonotype statistics and Shannon-Wiener diversity indices. Except for diversity analysis, only each sample's 250 most abundant clonotypes were used in subsequent analyses to reduce sampling bias. TCRdb reprocessing: public reads trimmed at Q25 with fastp, clones called with MiXCR, in-frame beta chains kept. Under each unique CDR3 protein, matching rows form one entry showing the most common genes and DNA. For this entry, the V and J calls and clone size follow TCRdb and not the study's own pipeline. Counted in this sample were some 22,000 distinct CDR3 sequences; approximately 80% of them appeared once. The ten largest clones represent more than 30% of the sample.

In the germline V gene, CDR1 corresponds to MRHNA and CDR2 to SNTAGT. V lost 4 bases and J lost 1 base; the stretch between them is 12 bases long. The CDR3, from cysteine to phenylalanine, totals 15 residues. The read is trimmed to its CDR3 DNA, 45 bases read in frame from base 1. Here is what the overall study found, with its caveats: A significantly larger repertoire fraction was made up by the top 250 clones in tumors than in blood (p = 0.039). Only roughly 7-25% of top clones appeared in all five regions of a tumor, which suggests that tumor-infiltrating T cells are spatially heterogeneous. Pairs of tumor regions showed greater repertoire overlap (mean about 35%) than tumor-adjacent pairs (about 17%) or tumor-blood pairs (approximately 15%), which is consistent with antigen-driven expansion. Only four or five patients were included in the study, and the authors note that the findings should be validated in a larger study. Comparison of CD4+ and CD8+ T cell repertoires was precluded by the use of bulk unsorted samples. Because only the TCR beta chain was sequenced and unpaired alpha chains were not captured, true repertoire diversity is likely underestimated.

A note on this clonotype: This receptor's antigen is unknown. No quality values exist for individual bases; no much larger clone is one base distant.

Total RNA and DNA were co-extracted without cell sorting from roughly 20-30 mg of bulk tissue using the AllPrep DNA/RNA mini kit. Between late 2015 and early 2016, roughly five patients in China with histopathologically diagnosed primary liver carcinoma had their tumors surgically resected. At the time of sampling, the patients had chronic HBV infection and had not received any treatment. Five spatially separated regions were sampled per tumor: superior, inferior, left-lateral and right-lateral poles, plus the tumor centre. According to histology, viable tumor cells made up more than 80% of every tumor sample. Fresh tumor and adjacent tissue pieces were bisected, with one half stored in RNAlater at -80 degrees C and the other half sent for histology.

The sequenced material came from liver tumor tissue from sampling region 5. The cell subset or site label, read with the paper, signifies: tumor region T5, tumor centre. The sequence derives from a woman in her 30s with primary liver carcinoma and hepatitis B virus infection. The V gene is TRBV6-4 and the J gene is TRBJ2-3, with TRBD2 perhaps the D gene, on 6 matching bases. The DNA is TGTGCCAGCAGTGCCCTAGCGTGGGGCACAGATACGCAGTATTTT. Translated, it gives CASSALAWGTDTQYF.